This TCR beta chain was captured in a study of long-term antiretroviral therapy in people with HIV. The CDR3 length is 15 residues. From germline, CDR1 is MNHNY and CDR2 SVGAGI (reference sequence). Trimming removed 7 bases at V and 3 bases at J, with 19 bases between. The authors ran the immunoSEQ assay, v3.0, at survey level. Repertoires were generated with immunoSEQ multiplex PCR, while TCRdb's copy carries only in-frame clones and drops some. The repertoire consists of 31,000 or so clones, with around 96% occurring once and the leading ten covering under 3%. The source is a man younger than 45 with HIV. Specimen: unsorted PBMCs, collected approximately 6.6 years after starting antiretroviral therapy. V gene TRBV6-6 combines with J gene TRBJ2-7; perhaps TRBD1 as D (6 bases). Here the CDR3 reads CASTTTGGSLYEQYF. As DNA, the CDR3 is TGTGCCAGCACCACGACAGGCGGCTCTCTCTACGAGCAGTACTTC.